Listed below are T cell receptor beta chains from one sample, sequenced in a study of T-cell memory formation after mild COVID-19. TCRdb processed the 5' RACE reads anew with MiXCR; each CDR3 protein has one entry. The top ten hold approximately 12% of the sample, which has 450,000 to 650,000 distinct CDR3 sequences, about a fifth seen once. The sequenced sample consisted of PBMCs or a T cell subset sorted from them (not recorded which). These receptors were taken from an adult woman who had mild COVID-19 (a few samples of this study predate the infection). Cell type and time point are not known. Both conserved end residues are part of each CDR3. D genes are given only for firm matches. Clone size is shown for a subset of rows, as once, few, many or a class of expanded clone.

V gene,D gene,J gene,clone size,CDR3 DNA,CDR3 protein
TRBV29-1,TRBD2,TRBJ2-7,NA,TGCAGCGTTGATGAGGGACTAGCCAGAATCCGCTTCTACGAGCAGTACTTC,CSVDEGLARIRFYEQYF
TRBV7-9,TRBD1,TRBJ1-6,few,TGTGCCAGCAGCCGCCGTGACAGGGGATCACCCCTCCACTTT,CASSRRDRGSPLHF
TRBV12-3/TRBV12-4,TRBD2,TRBJ2-7,many,TGTGCCAGCAGTTCCGGGGGGGCCGGCGAGCAGTACTTC,CASSSGGAGEQYF
TRBV5-1,TRBD2,TRBJ2-7,few,TGCGCCAGCAGCAGTACTAGCGGGAAGAACTACGAGCAGTACTTC,CASSSTSGKNYEQYF
TRBV12-3/TRBV12-4,TRBD1,TRBJ2-7,NA,TGTGCCAGCAGTCAATTAACAGGGGCCGAGCAGTACTTC,CASSQLTGAEQYF
TRBV4-1,NA,TRBJ2-7,NA,TGCGCCAGCAGCCAAGAAGGAACGGGGCCCTACGAGCAGTACTTC,CASSQEGTGPYEQYF
TRBV30,TRBD2,TRBJ2-7,NA,TGTGCCTGGAGTCGAAGCACGCTTTCCGGGACTAGAAGTATTTACGAGCAGTACTTC,CAWSRSTLSGTRSIYEQYF
TRBV29-1,NA,TRBJ1-2,few,TGCAGCGACCTGGTGCAGACTAGCGGCTACACCTTC,CSDLVQTSGYTF
TRBV7-3,TRBD1,TRBJ1-6,few,TGTGCCAGCAGCCTGACAGGGTATAATTCACCCCTCCACTTT,CASSLTGYNSPLHF
TRBV9,NA,TRBJ2-5,few,TGTGCCAGCAGCCCTCTGACGAACCAAGAGACCCAGTACTTC,CASSPLTNQETQYF
TRBV5-1,NA,TRBJ1-2,NA,TGCGCCAGCAGCTTGGGAACGAAAAACTATGGCTACACCTTC,CASSLGTKNYGYTF
TRBV7-6,NA,TRBJ2-1,few,TGTGCCAGCAGCTTAGTAGGTCTGGGCAATGAGCAGTTCTTC,CASSLVGLGNEQFF
TRBV3-1,NA,TRBJ2-2,few,TGTGCCAGCAGCCAAGATCCCGGGTCCGGGGAGCTGTTTTTT,CASSQDPGSGELFF
TRBV30,NA,TRBJ1-2,few,TGTGCCTGGAGTGTAGGCGGTGGCTACACCTTC,CAWSVGGGYTF
TRBV28,TRBD2,TRBJ2-1,NA,TGTGCCAGCAGCCAAGAAGCGGGAAGCTCCTACAATGAGCAGTTCTTC,CASSQEAGSSYNEQFF
TRBV4-3,NA,TRBJ1-2,few,TGCGCCAGCAGCCTCGGGGAGGGGATGGGTGGCTACACCTTC,CASSLGEGMGGYTF
TRBV23-1,NA,TRBJ2-5,few,TGCGCCAGCAGTCAATGCGCGCGCGGCGGCCCCCACCAAGAGACCCAGTACTTC,CASSQCARGGPHQETQYF
TRBV4-1,TRBD1,TRBJ2-1,few,TGCGCCAGCAGCCGACCGGGACAGTACTACAATGAGCAGTTCTTC,CASSRPGQYYNEQFF
TRBV7-9,NA,TRBJ1-2,few,TGTGCCAGCAGCTTTCTGAGACAGCTGTATGGCTACACCTTC,CASSFLRQLYGYTF
TRBV7-2,NA,TRBJ2-5,many,TGTGCCAGCAGCTTAAGGTCAGAAGAGACCCAGTACTTC,CASSLRSEETQYF
TRBV5-1,NA,TRBJ2-5,many,TGCGCCAGCAGCTCAGGGTATGTGGAGACCCAGTACTTC,CASSSGYVETQYF
TRBV20-1,NA,TRBJ2-7,few,TGCAGTGCTATAGATAACCCGAAGGCCTCCTACGAGCAGTACTTC,CSAIDNPKASYEQYF
TRBV12-3/TRBV12-4,NA,TRBJ2-5,many,TGTGCCAGCAGTTCCAGCGCCGGAGGTGTGGAGACCCAGTACTTC,CASSSSAGGVETQYF
TRBV12-3/TRBV12-4,NA,TRBJ1-2,few,TGTGCCAGCAGTTTGGGGGCAGGGCGTCATGGCTACACCTTC,CASSLGAGRHGYTF
TRBV20-1,TRBD1,TRBJ1-6,many,TGCAGTGCCGGACAGGGCCTAGGGAATTCACCCCTCCACTTT,CSAGQGLGNSPLHF
TRBV18,NA,TRBJ1-2,NA,TGTGCCAGCTCACCCCCGGGTACCAATGGCTACACCTTC,CASSPPGTNGYTF
TRBV6-4,NA,TRBJ1-4,NA,TGTGCCAGCAGTGCCAGGGAAGGTGGGAAACTGTTTTTT,CASSAREGGKLFF
TRBV13,TRBD2,TRBJ2-1,NA,TGTGCCAGCAGCTCTTTAGCCGGGACTAGCGGGAGCTCCTACAATGAGCAGTTCTTC,CASSSLAGTSGSSYNEQFF
TRBV11-2,NA,TRBJ1-1,few,TGTGCCAGCAGCCGACCCGGGAGGGTGAACACTGAAGCTTTCTTT,CASSRPGRVNTEAFF
TRBV24-1,NA,TRBJ1-6,once,TGTGCCACCAGTGAATCCTACTTTGATTCACCCCTCCACTTT,CATSESYFDSPLHF
TRBV13,TRBD2,TRBJ2-6,NA,TGTGCCAGCAGCTCCCTAGCGGGGGGACTCTCTGGGGCCAACGTCCTGACTTTC,CASSSLAGGLSGANVLTF
TRBV5-1,TRBD1,TRBJ1-1,NA,TGCGCCAGCAGCTCGGGACAGGGGAATGAAGCTTTCTTT,CASSSGQGNEAFF
TRBV12-3/TRBV12-4,TRBD2,TRBJ2-7,NA,TGTGCCAGCAGTTTAGGCTGGGAGGGGAGCGAGCAGTACTTC,CASSLGWEGSEQYF
TRBV7-8,TRBD1,TRBJ2-1,few,TGTGCCAGCAGCTTAGTTGGGCAGGGGGCATACAATGAGCAGTTCTTC,CASSLVGQGAYNEQFF
TRBV28,NA,TRBJ2-3,NA,TGTGCCAGCAGGGGGCAAGGATCTGCCGATACGCAGTATTTT,CASRGQGSADTQYF
TRBV6-5,TRBD2,TRBJ2-1,NA,TGTGCCAGCACAACATTCCGGCGCGGGGGAAATGAGCAGTTCTTC,CASTTFRRGGNEQFF
TRBV6-5,TRBD1,TRBJ2-1,few,TGTGCCAGCAGTACCCCCCCCGGACAGGCCGGGGCTAGGAATGAGCAGTTCTTC,CASSTPPGQAGARNEQFF
TRBV7-9,NA,TRBJ2-1,few,TGTGCCAGCAGCTTAAGCGGGCTGGGGAACAATGAGCAGTTCTTC,CASSLSGLGNNEQFF
TRBV11-3,TRBD2,TRBJ2-3,NA,TGTGCCAGCAGCTTAGTCCCTAGCGGGAGTCTCTGGGGGGATACGCAGTATTTT,CASSLVPSGSLWGDTQYF
TRBV15,NA,TRBJ1-6,NA,TGTGCCACCAGCAGAGATTCCGCCGTCGGATCACCCCTCCACTTT,CATSRDSAVGSPLHF
TRBV1,NA,TRBJ1-5,NA,TGCACCAGCAGCCAACCCACCTCAGGGGTCCGTAGCAATCAGCCCCAGCATTTT,CTSSQPTSGVRSNQPQHF
TRBV10-3,NA,TRBJ2-3,few,TGTGCCATCAGTGGATACCCGAGGGGGAGCACAGATACGCAGTATTTT,CAISGYPRGSTDTQYF
TRBV12-3/TRBV12-4,NA,TRBJ1-2,few,TGTGCCAGCAGCCCCTCCAGGGACTATGGCTACACCTTC,CASSPSRDYGYTF
TRBV20-1,NA,TRBJ2-5,few,TGCAGTGCTAGAGATCTGTTTGCGGATAGCCTCGCGGAGACCCAGTACTTC,CSARDLFADSLAETQYF
TRBV6-5,NA,TRBJ2-4,NA,TGTGCCAGCAGTTCATCAGTAGCCAAAAACATTCAGTACTTC,CASSSSVAKNIQYF
TRBV7-9,NA,TRBJ2-4,many,TGTGCCAGCAGCTCTAACCGACAGGTCCCGGTGGACATTCAGTACTTC,CASSSNRQVPVDIQYF
TRBV7-2,TRBD2,TRBJ2-2,NA,TGTGCCAGCAGCCACCTCGGGCTAGCGGGTACCGGGGAGCTGTTTTTT,CASSHLGLAGTGELFF
TRBV3-1,NA,TRBJ1-2,NA,TGTGCCAGCAGCCCCTTGAACCCTGGTGTGGACTATGGCTACACCTTC,CASSPLNPGVDYGYTF
TRBV20-1,NA,TRBJ1-2,few,TGCAGTGCCCCTTCGAAGGGCGGGGTTAACTATGGCTACACCTTC,CSAPSKGGVNYGYTF
TRBV9,NA,TRBJ2-7,NA,TGTGCCAGCAGCGTAGGGCCGGCCTACGAGCAGTACTTC,CASSVGPAYEQYF
TRBV15,TRBD1,TRBJ1-1,NA,TGTGCCACCAGCATTAGGGGACAGGGGGCGCGGGAAGCTTTCTTT,CATSIRGQGAREAFF